This entry describes one T cell receptor beta chain. Its antigen remains unidentified. This entry comes from a study of cytomegalovirus exposure and HLA in healthy donors. Findings and caveats of the study: Further analysis, carried out later, found HLA-associated TCR beta chains more clonally expanded than equally common other chains. Generally TCR sequences proved uncommon, though certain public TCRs appeared in numerous donors.

Germline CDR1 is MNHEY and CDR2 is SMNVEV (reference sequence). The CDR3 is made up of 13 amino acids. V was trimmed by 4 bases and J by 6 bases, leaving 9 bases between them. 60 Vbeta and 13 Jbeta primers were used in PCR. TCRdb's table, derived via immunoSEQ multiplex PCR, lists solely in-frame clones and lacks some. The repertoire holds around 170,000 clones, with about 72% as singletons. The rearrangement links TRBV27 to TRBJ2-2; D is ambiguous. The sample taken for sequencing was PBMCs. This clonotype was obtained from a girl aged 10-17 years in good health and CMV-seronegative. In nucleotides, the CDR3 is TGTGCCAGCAGTTCCCCCTATTCCGGGGAGCTGTTTTTT. Protein sequence: CASSSPYSGELFF.